Following are 30 T cell receptor beta chains from one sample sequenced in a study of T-cell reconstitution after alpha-beta-depleted transplantation in children. Researchers prepared the TCRbeta library using unique molecular identifiers, the study reports. One entry per CDR3 protein results from TCRdb running MiXCR on the PCR reads. The table shows 300,000 or so distinct CDR3 sequences, with 9.9% occurring only once. The source was PBMCs from the stem cell graft donor, collected from the stem cell graft. These receptors were collected from a human donor who donated a stem cell graft to a child with SCID.

The genes are TRBV9 and TRBJ1-6; D not certain. The CDR3 sequence is 14 residues long. V gave up 3 bases and J gave up 6 bases, with 10 bases separating them. Germline CDR1 reads SGDLS; CDR2 reads YYNGEE. Here the CDR3 reads CASSERGSNSPLHF. CDR3 sequence (DNA): TGTGCCAGCAGCGAACGAGGGAGTAATTCACCCCTCCACTTT.

There are many counts of this clonotype. The rearrangement uses TRBV6-5 and TRBJ2-7; D is unresolved. CDR3 length equals 13 residues. V lost 0 bases and J lost 1, with 4 bases in between. Germline CDR1 and CDR2: MNHEY and SVGAGI. Here the CDR3 reads CASSYSGSYEQYF. In nucleotides, the CDR3 is TGTGCCAGCAGTTACTCCGGTTCCTACGAGCAGTACTTC.

The gene calls are TRBV12-3 or TRBV12-4 and TRBJ2-7; 9 nucleotides agree with TRBD1. V lost 1 base, J lost 0 bases, and 7 bases stayed unmatched. This CDR3 has 17 amino acids. The CDR3 DNA sequence: TGTGCCAGCAGTTTAGAGTGGAGACAGGGGGTCTCCTACGAGCAGTACTTC. This gives the protein CASSLEWRQGVSYEQYF.

This clonotype was observed at least ten times. V gene TRBV12-3 or TRBV12-4 combines with J gene TRBJ1-3; no definite D call. Trimming pared 5 bases from V and 3 bases from J, leaving 11 bases between. The CDR3 has 14 amino acids. CDR3 DNA sequence: TGTGCCAGCAGTCGCGGAGCTGGTGGAAACACCATATATTTT. Translating gives CASSRGAGGNTIYF.

The genes are TRBV28 and TRBJ2-7; D call uncertain. CDR1 MDHEN and CDR2 SYDVKM come from the germline V gene. CDR3 length equals 13 residues. V lost 0 bases and J 3 bases, leaving 6 bases between the germline ends. Here the CDR3 reads CASSLWGNYEQYF. DNA of the CDR3: TGTGCCAGCAGTTTATGGGGCAACTACGAGCAGTACTTC.

This clonotype was detected only a few times. V usage is TRBV20-1 and J usage is TRBJ1-5; TRBD1 agrees at 8 bases. The CDR3 consists of 15 residues. V dropped 5 bases and J dropped 1; count of bases not matched to a gene: 7. Germline CDR1 and CDR2: DFQATT and SNEGSKA (reference sequence). The DNA for the CDR3 is TGCAGTGCTCTCACCCACAGGGGGAGCAATCAGCCCCAGCATTTT. As protein: CSALTHRGSNQPQHF.

This clonotype was seen a few times. The CDR3 DNA sequence: TGTGCTAGTGCCGAGGACGGTAGAACATACGAGCAGTACTTC. It specifies CASAEDGRTYEQYF. The chain couples TRBV12-5 to TRBJ2-7; D remains ambiguous. Germline V gene sequence: CDR1 LGHNT, CDR2 FRNRAP. V shed 7 bases and J shed 4 bases, with 17 bases lying between them. The CDR3 extends over 14 amino acids.

There are a few counts of this clonotype. The chain combines TRBV5-1 with TRBJ2-1, with TRBD2 identical over 8 bases. The germline V gene encodes CDR1 SGHRS and CDR2 YFSETQ. CDR3 length: 15 amino acids. V was pared by 1 base and J by 8 bases, with 8 bases of the junction left unmatched. The CDR3 DNA reads TGCGCCAGCAGCTTGCGAACGGGAGGGAACGATGAGCAGTTCTTC. Amino acids: CASSLRTGGNDEQFF.

Only a few counts were recorded for this clonotype. This rearrangement joins TRBV15 to TRBJ2-2; maybe TRBD1 (5 bases). V was clipped by 0 bases and J by 2 bases, with 13 bases between them. The CDR3 is 17 amino acids. Germline V gene lookup returns CDR1 LNHNV and CDR2 YYDKDF (reference sequence). The CDR3 is CATSRDQGARNTGELFF. Here the CDR3 DNA reads TGTGCCACCAGCAGAGATCAAGGGGCTCGAAACACCGGGGAGCTGTTTTTT. Based on the CDR3 plus reference TRBV15 and TRBJ2-2, the full variable domain is DAMVIQNPRYQVTQFGKPVTLSCSQTLNHNVMYWYQQKSSQAPKLLFHYYDKDFNNEADTPDNFQSRRPNTSFCFLDIRSPGLGDTAMYLCATSRDQGARNTGELFFGEGSRLTVL.

This clonotype occurred many times. The rearrangement links TRBV4-2 to TRBJ2-7, with D hard to call. The CDR3 runs to 14 residues. CDR1 is LGHNA and CDR2 is YNFKEQ in the germline V gene. V dropped 1 base and J dropped 2 bases, with 9 bases sitting between them. The CDR3 here is CASSQGTVAYEQYF. In DNA form, the CDR3 reads TGTGCCAGCAGCCAAGGGACGGTAGCCTACGAGCAGTACTTC.

This clonotype was counted between two and nine times. J is TRBJ2-6 and V is TRBV5-1; the D call may be TRBD1 or TRBD2 (5 bases each). Between the trimmed V and J ends, which lost 1 base and 2 bases, there was a span of 10 bases. This CDR3 spans 16 amino acids. Germline CDR1 is SGHRS and CDR2 is YFSETQ. CDR3 coding DNA: TGCGCCAGCAGCTTGAACGTGGGGGCTGGGGCCAACGTCCTGACTTTC. Protein sequence: CASSLNVGAGANVLTF.

The chain employs TRBV5-1 and TRBJ2-1; 8 positions match TRBD1. Germline trimming cut 0 bases from V and 9 bases from J; bases unmatched to any gene: 8. This CDR3 spans 15 amino acids. CDR1 and CDR2 from the germline V gene are SGHRS and YFSETQ. CDR3 loop: CASSLEPGGEVEQFF. Here the CDR3 DNA reads TGCGCCAGCAGCTTGGAGCCAGGGGGCGAGGTTGAGCAGTTCTTC.

A few counts support this clonotype. This chain uses TRBV6-1 with TRBJ2-7; D gene uncertain. Per germline, CDR1 MNHNS and CDR2 SASEGT. Trimming removed 10 bases at V and 0 bases at J, with 19 bases between. This CDR3 region has 15 residues. The CDR3 loop is CATSQTPYSSYEQYF. CDR3 DNA: TGTGCCACCTCTCAGACACCCTATAGCTCCTACGAGCAGTACTTC.

This clonotype was recorded at least ten times. This chain joins TRBV6-1 and TRBJ2-5; 7 bases are shared with TRBD2. Germline trimming cut 1 base from V and 3 bases from J; bases unmatched to any gene: 5. The germline V gene has CDR1 MNHNS and CDR2 SASEGT. CDR3 length: 15 amino acids. The CDR3 nucleotides are TGTGCCAGCAGTGAAGGGGACTATTCAAAAGAGACCCAGTACTTC. As protein: CASSEGDYSKETQYF.

The V call is TRBV27, the J call TRBJ2-4, with TRBD2 matching 7 bases. CDR1 and CDR2 from the germline V gene are MNHEY and SMNVEV (reference sequence). CDR3 length: 14 amino acids. V lost 4 bases to trimming and J lost 3 bases; unmatched junction nucleotides: 3. The CDR3 DNA sequence: TGTGCCAGCAGTTCTAGCGGCGTCAAAAACATTCAGTACTTC. Translating it yields CASSSSGVKNIQYF.

This clonotype was recorded many times. The V and J genes are TRBV7-9 and TRBJ2-1; the match to TRBD2 covers 9 bases. V shed 1 base and J 8 bases; nucleotides not matched to a gene: 6. Germline values: CDR1 SEHNR, CDR2 FQNEAQ (reference sequence). The CDR3 is 15 amino acids. The CDR3 DNA reads TGTGCCAGCAGCTTAGAGGCGGGGGGGCACGATGAGCAGTTCTTC. It codes for CASSLEAGGHDEQFF.

This clonotype was observed a handful of times. The chain has TRBV20-1 and TRBJ2-5, with 8 bases that match TRBD1. Germline CDR1 DFQATT, CDR2 SNEGSKA (reference sequence). The V and J ends lost 6 bases and 5 bases, in that order; junction bases with no gene match: 5. The CDR3 has 12 residues. The CDR3: CSAPGTGETQYF. CDR3 bases: TGCAGTGCGCCCGGGACAGGCGAGACCCAGTACTTC.

This clonotype was counted between two and nine times. The chain joins TRBV20-1 to TRBJ1-6, with D possibly matching TRBD1 (5 bases). Germline V gene data show CDR1 as DFQATT and CDR2 as SNEGSKA (reference sequence). The CDR3 loop spans 16 amino acids. The V end was cut by 0 bases, the J end by 7 bases, with 16 bases between. The CDR3 DNA reads as TGCAGTGCTAGAGATCAGTTTCAGGGTGGGAATTCACCCCTCCACTTT. Its translation is CSARDQFQGGNSPLHF.

The chain couples TRBV2 to TRBJ2-3; D not certain. Trimming removed 10 bases from V and 0 bases from J, with 14 bases in between. CDR3 length: 14 amino acids. Germline loops: CDR1 SNHLY, CDR2 FYNNEI. The CDR3 spells CANGQVPSTDTQYF. CDR3 bases: TGTGCCAATGGGCAGGTTCCTAGCACAGATACGCAGTATTTT.

This clonotype was counted many times. The chain couples TRBV12-5 to TRBJ1-5; 7 nucleotides align to TRBD1. The CDR3 sequence is 14 residues long. Per the germline V gene, CDR1 is LGHNT and CDR2 is FRNRAP. V dropped 7 bases and J dropped 3; count of bases not matched to a gene: 6. CDR3 sequence (DNA): TGTGCTAGTGCCCTGGGACAGTTCAATCAGCCCCAGCATTTT. It encodes CASALGQFNQPQHF.

This chain joins TRBV5-1 and TRBJ1-2; TRBD1 agrees at 8 bases. The germline gives CDR1 SGHRS, CDR2 YFSETQ. The CDR3 runs to 13 residues. Losses at the gene ends were 5 bases for V and 4 bases for J; bases not matched to a gene: 4. The CDR3 DNA sequence: TGCGCCAGCAGGTGGGACAGGACCTATGGCTACACCTTC. It is translated as CASRWDRTYGYTF.

The rearrangement uses TRBV7-2 and TRBJ2-7; 10 bases line up with TRBD1. Germline values: CDR1 SGHTA, CDR2 FQGNSA. The V segment lost 2 bases and the J segment 6 bases; nucleotides outside the gene matches: 1. CDR3 length: 13 residues. The CDR3 DNA is TGTGCCAGCAGCTTACGGGACAGGGGCGAGCAGTACTTC. This codes for CASSLRDRGEQYF.

This clonotype appeared many times. The V gene is TRBV12-3 or TRBV12-4, the J gene TRBJ2-7; D unclear. This CDR3 comprises 16 residues. Trimming pared 1 base from V and 6 bases from J, leaving 19 bases between. The CDR3 DNA follows: TGTGCCAGCAGTTTAGTCGGTCTCACCCTAACATCCGAGCAGTACTTC. As protein: CASSLVGLTLTSEQYF.

This clonotype was observed many times. This rearrangement joins TRBV10-3 to TRBJ2-3; a possible D gene is TRBD2 (6 bases). Trimming shortened V by 6 bases and J by 6 bases, and 13 bases separated the two germline ends. The germline V gene encodes CDR1 ENHRY and CDR2 SYGVKD. The CDR3 sequence is 13 residues long. DNA for the CDR3: TGTGCCATCAGCGATGGAGGGTCCGATACGCAGTATTTT. Translated, it gives CAISDGGSDTQYF.

V usage is TRBV20-1 and J usage is TRBJ2-1, with TRBD2 matching over 10 bases. Germline lookup yields CDR1 DFQATT and CDR2 SNEGSKA (reference sequence). V lost 5 bases to trimming and J lost 4 bases; unmatched junction nucleotides: 8. The CDR3 contains 15 residues. CDR3 nucleotides: TGCAGTGCTTCCGAAGTAGCGGGGGGATACAATGAGCAGTTCTTC. Protein sequence: CSASEVAGGYNEQFF.

In this sample, this clonotype turned up a few times. The J gene is TRBJ2-7, the V gene TRBV7-9; 8 positions match TRBD2. V trimming: 4 bases; J trimming: 6 bases; junction bases outside the gene matches: 8. CDR1 is SEHNR and CDR2 is FQNEAQ in the germline V gene (reference sequence). This CDR3 region has 14 residues. This chain's CDR3 is CASSSGGGRSEQYF. Written as DNA, the CDR3 is TGTGCCAGCAGCTCAGGCGGGGGGCGAAGCGAGCAGTACTTC. Filled out from reference TRBV7-9 and TRBJ2-7, the complete variable domain reads DTGVSQNPRHKITKRGQNVTFRCDPISEHNRLYWYRQTLGQGPEFLTYFQNEAQLEKSRLLSDRFSAERPKGSFSTLEIQRTEQGDSAMYLCASSSGGGRSEQYFGPGTRLTVT.

This clonotype appeared a few times. The chain is built from TRBV9 and TRBJ2-7; no clear D gene. This CDR3 region has 14 residues. Between the trimmed V and J ends, which lost 3 bases and 4 bases, there was a span of 14 bases. Germline V gene data show CDR1 as SGDLS and CDR2 as YYNGEE. For the CDR3, the DNA is TGTGCCAGCAGCGAAGGTTTGGTAGGGTACGAGCAGTACTTC. It codes for CASSEGLVGYEQYF.

This clonotype was observed a handful of times. The chain joins TRBV7-6 to TRBJ2-3; 11 nucleotides align to TRBD2. The germline V gene has CDR1 SGHVS and CDR2 FNYEAQ. V dropped 3 bases and J dropped 6; count of bases not matched to a gene: 8. CDR3 size: 16 residues. The CDR3 loop is CASSLSSGGPTDTQYF. CDR3 bases: TGTGCCAGCAGCTTGTCTAGCGGGGGGCCTACCGATACGCAGTATTTT.

The rearrangement links TRBV3-1 to TRBJ1-1; D gene unclear. There are 17 residues in the CDR3. Per the germline V gene, CDR1 is LGHDT and CDR2 is YNNKEL (reference sequence). Trimming left V 0 bases short and J 5 bases short, with 19 bases between. Written as DNA, the CDR3 is TGTGCCAGCAGCCAAGACCCACTCAAGATTTCAGGAACTGAAGCTTTCTTT. Amino acids: CASSQDPLKISGTEAFF.

The chain's CDR3 is CASSLSDRNYGYTF. The CDR3 DNA reads TGTGCCAGCAGTTTATCAGACAGGAACTATGGCTACACCTTC. This chain connects TRBV12-3 or TRBV12-4 to TRBJ1-2; a possible D gene is TRBD1 (6 bases). There are 14 residues in the CDR3. With 2 bases removed from V and 2 bases from J, the gap between germline ends came to 9 bases.